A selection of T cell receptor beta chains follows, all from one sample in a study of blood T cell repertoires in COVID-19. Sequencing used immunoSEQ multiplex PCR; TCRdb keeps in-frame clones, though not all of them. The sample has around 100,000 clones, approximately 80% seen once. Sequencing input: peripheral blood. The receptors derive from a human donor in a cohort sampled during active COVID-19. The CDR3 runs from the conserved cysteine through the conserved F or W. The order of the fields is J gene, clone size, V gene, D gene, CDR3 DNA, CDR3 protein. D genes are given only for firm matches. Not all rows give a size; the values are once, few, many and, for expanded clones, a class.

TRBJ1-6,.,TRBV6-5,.,TGTGCCAGCAGGGTAGCAGGGATAGATTCACCCCTCCACTTT,CASRVAGIDSPLHF
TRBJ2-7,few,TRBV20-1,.,TGCAGTGCTAGTGCAACAGGGTCGTCTGGCGAGCAGTACTTC,CSASATGSSGEQYF
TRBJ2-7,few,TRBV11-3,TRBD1,TGTGCCAGCAGCTTCAGCGTGCCCGGACAGGGGGGAGAGGAGCAGTACTTC,CASSFSVPGQGGEEQYF
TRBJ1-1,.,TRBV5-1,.,TGCGCCAGCAGCAAGGGGGTCCCGAACACTGAAGCTTTCTTT,CASSKGVPNTEAFF
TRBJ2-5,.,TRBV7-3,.,TGTGCCAGCAGCTTATTCCCTAGCAGAGGGGAGACCCAGTACTTC,CASSLFPSRGETQYF
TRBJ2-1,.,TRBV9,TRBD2,TGTGCCAGCAGCCCCCACGGGGGGGGCCTTTCGGGAAATGAGCAGTTCTTC,CASSPHGGGLSGNEQFF
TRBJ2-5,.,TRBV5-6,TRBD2,TGTGCCAGCAGTTTCCCGGGGGGGGGCCAAGAGACCCAGTACTTC,CASSFPGGGQETQYF
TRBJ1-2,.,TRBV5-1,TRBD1,TGCGCCAGCAGCTTGCAAGGGACAGACGGATCCTATGGCTACACCTTC,CASSLQGTDGSYGYTF
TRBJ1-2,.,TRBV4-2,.,TGTGCCAGCAGCCAAGACAAGGGGAAAGGGTATGGCTACACCTTC,CASSQDKGKGYGYTF
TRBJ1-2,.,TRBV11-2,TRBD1,TGTGCCAGCAGCTTAGATGCGACAGGGGGTTATGGCTACACCTTC,CASSLDATGGYGYTF
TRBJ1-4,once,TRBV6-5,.,TGTGCCAGCAGTTACCGACGGGGGAATGAAAAACTGTTTTTT,CASSYRRGNEKLFF
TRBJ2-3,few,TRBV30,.,TGTGCCTGGAGTGATGAGACAGCCTCAGATACGCAGTATTTT,CAWSDETASDTQYF
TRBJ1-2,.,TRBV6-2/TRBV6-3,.,TGTGCCAGCAGCACGGGATATGGCTACACCTTC,CASSTGYGYTF
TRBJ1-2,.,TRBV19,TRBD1,TGTGCCACCGCCGAGGACAGGGCGGGTGGCTACACCTTC,CATAEDRAGGYTF
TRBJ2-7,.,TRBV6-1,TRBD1,TGTGCCAGCAGTGACGCGGGACAGGGCCTCTACGAGCAGTACTTC,CASSDAGQGLYEQYF
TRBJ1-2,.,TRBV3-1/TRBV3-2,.,TGTGCCAGCAGCCAAACTGAACCTTATGGCTACACCTTC,CASSQTEPYGYTF
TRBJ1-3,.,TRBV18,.,TGTGCCAGCTCACCAGCCCTTTTAGACACCATATATTTT,CASSPALLDTIYF
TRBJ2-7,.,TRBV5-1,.,TGCGCCAGCAGCCCGACAGAAAGCTCCTACGAGCAGTACTTC,CASSPTESSYEQYF
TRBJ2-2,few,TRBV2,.,TGTGCCAGCAGTTGGACTACCACCGGGGAGCTGTTTTTT,CASSWTTTGELFF
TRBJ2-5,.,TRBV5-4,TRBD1,TGTGCCAGCAGCCTGACAGGGGTTGAGACCCAGTACTTC,CASSLTGVETQYF
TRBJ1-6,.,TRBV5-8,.,TGTGCCAGCAGCTTGCTTCCTCGAGGGGGTAATTCACCCCTCCACTTT,CASSLLPRGGNSPLHF
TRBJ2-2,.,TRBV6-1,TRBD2,TGTGCCAGCAGTGCACTAGCGGGGGACCCCACCGGGGAGCTGTTTTTT,CASSALAGDPTGELFF
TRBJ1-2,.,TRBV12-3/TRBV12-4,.,TGTGCCAGCAGTTTACGGCCGGGCTATGGCTACACCTTC,CASSLRPGYGYTF
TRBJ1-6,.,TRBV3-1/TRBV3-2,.,TGTGCCAGCAGCCTAGCAAACTCCAAGTATAATTCACCCCTCCACTTT,CASSLANSKYNSPLHF
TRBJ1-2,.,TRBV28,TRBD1,TGTGCCAGCAGGGGGACCGGGACAGATGGCTACACCTTC,CASRGTGTDGYTF
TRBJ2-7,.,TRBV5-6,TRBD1,TGTGCCAGCAGACCCGGGACAGGGGTGGGCGAGCAGTACTTC,CASRPGTGVGEQYF